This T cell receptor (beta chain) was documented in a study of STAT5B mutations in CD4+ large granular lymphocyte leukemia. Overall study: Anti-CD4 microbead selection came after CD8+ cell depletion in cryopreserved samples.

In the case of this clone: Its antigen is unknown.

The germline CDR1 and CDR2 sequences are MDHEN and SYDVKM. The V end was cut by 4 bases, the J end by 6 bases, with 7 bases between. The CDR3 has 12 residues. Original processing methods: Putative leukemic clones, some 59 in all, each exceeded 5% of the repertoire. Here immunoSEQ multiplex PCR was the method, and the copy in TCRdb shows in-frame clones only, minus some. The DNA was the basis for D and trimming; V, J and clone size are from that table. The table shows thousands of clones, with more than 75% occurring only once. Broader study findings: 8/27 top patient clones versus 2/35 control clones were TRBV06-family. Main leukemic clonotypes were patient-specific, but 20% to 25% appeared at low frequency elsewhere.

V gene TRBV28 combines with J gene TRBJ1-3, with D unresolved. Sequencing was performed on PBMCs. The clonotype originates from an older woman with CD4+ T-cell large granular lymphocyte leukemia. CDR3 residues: CASSSPVNTIYF. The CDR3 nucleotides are TGTGCCAGCAGTTCCCCCGTAAACACCATATATTTT. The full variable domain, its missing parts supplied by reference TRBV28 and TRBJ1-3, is DVKVTQSSRYLVKRTGEKVFLECVQDMDHENMFWYRQDPGLGLRLIYFSYDVKMKEKGDIPEGYSVSREKKERFSLILESASTNQTSMYLCASSSPVNTIYFGEGSWLTVV.